What follows are 19 T cell receptor beta chains derived from one specimen sequenced in a study of radiotherapy plus CTLA-4 blockade in lung cancer. Profiling relied on immunoSEQ multiplex PCR, and the TCRdb table lists in-frame clones only, not all of them. The table lists 35,000 to 45,000 clones, 65% to 70% of them singletons, with 20% to 25% in the top ten. Sequenced material: peripheral blood, taken from a patient treated with radiotherapy plus ipilimumab. The origin of the receptors is a human donor with non-small cell lung cancer who had a partial response to radiotherapy plus ipilimumab.

The chain employs TRBV18 and TRBJ2-3; the D is unclear. The V gene's germline CDR1 is KGHSH and CDR2 LQKENI. CDR3 length: 15 residues. Between the trimmed V and J ends, which lost 2 bases and 4 bases, there was a span of 13 bases. The DNA for the CDR3 is TGTGCCAGCTCACCATCCCTCGCTCCGGCAGATACGCAGTATTTT. Residues: CASSPSLAPADTQYF. The entire variable domain, with the rest obtained from reference TRBV18 and TRBJ2-3, is as follows: NAGVMQNPRHLVRRRGQEARLRCSPMKGHSHVYWYRQLPEEGLKFMVYLQKENIIDESGMPKERFSAEFPKEGPSILRIQQVVRGDSAAYFCASSPSLAPADTQYFGPGTRLTVL.

The CDR3 nucleotides are TGTGCCAGCAGCCGGCCTCCTAGCGGGAGGGCGGTCGGGGAGCTGTTTTTT. Protein: CASSRPPSGRAVGELFF. The chain joins TRBV7-2 to TRBJ2-2, with 12 nucleotides matching TRBD2. After removal of 5 bases from V and 7 bases from J, the junction contained 11 bases not matched to a gene. The CDR3 consists of 17 residues. Germline V gene data show CDR1 as SGHTA and CDR2 as FQGNSA.

This clone was counted a few times. The chain combines TRBV7-9 with TRBJ1-6; TRBD1 matches at 8 bases. The CDR3 consists of 16 residues. The V and J ends lost 1 base and 7 bases, in that order; junction bases with no gene match: 6. Germline CDR1 and CDR2: SEHNR and FQNEAQ (reference sequence). CDR3 region: CASSLGTGTKNSPLHF. The CDR3 DNA reads TGTGCCAGCAGCTTAGGGACAGGGACGAAGAATTCACCCCTCCACTTT.

The chain combines TRBV6-1 with TRBJ1-5; D is uncertain. CDR1 is MNHNS, CDR2 SASEGT, per germline. V dropped 3 bases and J dropped 5 bases, with 8 bases sitting between them. The CDR3 runs 13 residues. The CDR3 protein is CASSDSFDQPQHF. For the CDR3, the DNA is TGTGCCAGCAGTGACTCGTTTGATCAGCCCCAGCATTTT.

This clone has more than one count but fewer than ten. This sequence joins TRBV29-1 and TRBJ2-1; 14 bases match TRBD2. From germline, CDR1 is SQVTM and CDR2 ANQGSEA. The CDR3 sequence is 19 residues long. V gave up 7 bases and J gave up 1 base; unmatched junction bases: 15. CDR3 region: CSADGAGTSGSSSYNEQFF. In nucleotides, the CDR3 is TGCAGCGCAGACGGAGCCGGGACTAGCGGGAGCTCATCCTACAATGAGCAGTTCTTC.

This chain uses TRBV5-1 with TRBJ2-2, with TRBD1 matching over 10 bases. J was trimmed by 6 bases and V by 3 bases; bases with no gene match: 8. The CDR3 runs 16 residues. CDR1 and CDR2 from the germline V gene are SGHRS and YFSETQ. This chain's CDR3 is CASSWGDRGAAGELFF. Written as DNA, the CDR3 is TGCGCCAGCAGCTGGGGGGACAGGGGCGCGGCCGGGGAGCTGTTTTTT.

The chain recombines TRBV9 with TRBJ1-2; D not certain. The CDR3 extends over 16 amino acids. The V and J ends lost 5 bases and 3 bases respectively, with 20 bases between them. CDR1 SGDLS and CDR2 YYNGEE come from the germline V gene. CDR3 loop: CASRRTDSGFDYGYTF. In DNA, the CDR3 is TGTGCCAGCAGGAGAACTGACTCGGGGTTTGACTATGGCTACACCTTC.

The count of this clone is one. The J gene is TRBJ2-2, the V gene TRBV5-1, with 8 bases identical to TRBD2. V shed 3 bases, J shed 4 bases, and the junction held 8 bases outside the gene matches. This CDR3 is 16 amino acids long. Germline values: CDR1 SGHRS, CDR2 YFSETQ. CDR3 bases: TGCGCCAGCAGCTGGACTACTAGCGGATCCACCGGGGAGCTGTTTTTT. Its translation: CASSWTTSGSTGELFF. The full variable domain, rest sourced from reference TRBV5-1 and TRBJ2-2, is KAGVTQTPRYLIKTRGQQVTLSCSPISGHRSVSWYQQTPGQGLQFLFEYFSETQRNKGNFPGRFSGRQFSNSRSEMNVSTLELGDSALYLCASSWTTSGSTGELFFGEGSRLTVL.

The chain couples TRBV6-1 to TRBJ1-3; maybe TRBD1 (6 bases). Per the germline V gene, CDR1 is MNHNS and CDR2 is SASEGT. The CDR3 runs to 15 residues. Trimming removed 6 bases at V and 0 bases at J, with 12 bases between. The CDR3 region has the DNA TGTGCCAGCAGAAGGGGACACAACTCTGGAAACACCATATATTTT. This sequence encodes CASRRGHNSGNTIYF.

This chain joins TRBV18 and TRBJ1-2; a weak D match, TRBD1 (6 bases). CDR3 length equals 13 residues. V lost 7 bases and J 2 bases, leaving 11 bases between the germline ends. Germline CDR1 is KGHSH and CDR2 is LQKENI. In DNA, the CDR3 is TGTGCCAGCTGGTTGGACAGCAACTATGGCTACACCTTC. Its protein product is CASWLDSNYGYTF. The full variable domain, completed using reference TRBV18 and TRBJ1-2, is NAGVMQNPRHLVRRRGQEARLRCSPMKGHSHVYWYRQLPEEGLKFMVYLQKENIIDESGMPKERFSAEFPKEGPSILRIQQVVRGDSAAYFCASWLDSNYGYTFGSGTRLTVV.

CDR3: CASSLAQETQYF. CDR3 coding DNA: TGTGCCAGCAGCCTAGCGCAAGAGACCCAGTACTTC. V and J are TRBV6-1 and TRBJ2-5; D may be TRBD2 (6 bases). Germline V lookup: CDR1 MNHNS, CDR2 SASEGT. The CDR3 totals 12 residues. V lost 6 bases to trimming and J lost 2 bases, with 7 bases between them.

The count of this clone is one. The chain recombines TRBV5-4 with TRBJ2-1, with D perhaps TRBD2 (6 bases). V lost 4 bases and J 0 bases, leaving 11 bases between the germline ends. The CDR3 consists of 15 residues. Germline CDR1 is SGHNT and CDR2 is YYREEE (reference sequence). The CDR3 sequence: CASSRSGGSYNEQFF. The CDR3 region has the DNA TGTGCCAGCAGCCGCTCCGGGGGCTCCTACAATGAGCAGTTCTTC. The full variable domain, with the rest looked up from reference TRBV5-4 and TRBJ2-1, is ETGVTQSPTHLIKTRGQQVTLRCSSQSGHNTVSWYQQALGQGPQFIFQYYREEENGRGNFPPRFSGLQFPNYSSELNVNALELDDSALYLCASSRSGGSYNEQFFGPGTRLTVL.

The chain has TRBV18 and TRBJ2-2; D perhaps matches TRBD2 (6 bases). Per germline, CDR1 KGHSH and CDR2 LQKENI. V was shortened by 4 bases and J by 4 bases, with 16 bases between the two germline ends. This CDR3 contains 16 residues. CDR3 in amino acids: CASSLREAGPTGELFF. In DNA, the CDR3 is TGTGCCAGCTCACTGAGGGAGGCCGGCCCCACCGGGGAGCTGTTTTTT. Together with reference TRBV18 and TRBJ2-2, the CDR3 gives the full variable domain: NAGVMQNPRHLVRRRGQEARLRCSPMKGHSHVYWYRQLPEEGLKFMVYLQKENIIDESGMPKERFSAEFPKEGPSILRIQQVVRGDSAAYFCASSLREAGPTGELFFGEGSRLTVL.

The chain is built from TRBV11-3 and TRBJ1-1, with 8 bases matching TRBD1. With 5 bases clipped from V and 6 bases from J, the junction kept 8 bases outside the gene matches. The CDR3 spans 14 residues. Germline CDR1 and CDR2: SGHNT and YENEEA. CDR3 sequence (DNA): TGTGCCAGCAGCACCCAGGGGGCGTGTCCTGAAGCTTTCTTT. Its translation is CASSTQGACPEAFF.

The genes are TRBV10-3 and TRBJ2-3, with TRBD2 identical over 12 bases. In germline, CDR1 is ENHRY, CDR2 SYGVKD. The junction had 6 bases not matched to a gene; V was cut back by 6 bases and J by 2 bases. CDR3 length: 16 residues. In DNA, the CDR3 is TGTGCCATCAGCCCCGGACTAGCGGGGACCACAGATACGCAGTATTTT. Encoded protein: CAISPGLAGTTDTQYF.

The table lists this clone with a few counts. The chain carries TRBV10-3 and TRBJ1-1; a possible D gene is TRBD1 (5 bases). CDR3 length: 14 residues. Trimming cost V 7 bases and J 3 bases, with 15 bases left between them. The germline gives CDR1 ENHRY, CDR2 SYGVKD. For the CDR3, the DNA is TGTGCCATCACGGCGGGGGAGGGAGACACTGAAGCTTTCTTT. Translating gives CAITAGEGDTEAFF.

This clone has a handful of counts. The rearrangement uses TRBV5-1 and TRBJ2-5; 7 nucleotides agree with TRBD1. Germline V CDR1 and CDR2: SGHRS, YFSETQ. The CDR3 runs 15 residues. Losses at the gene ends were 4 bases for V and 2 bases for J; bases not matched to a gene: 8. This CDR3 reads CASSLTTGQQETQYF. DNA of the CDR3: TGCGCCAGCAGCCTGACCACGGGACAGCAAGAGACCCAGTACTTC.

The J gene is TRBJ1-2, the V gene TRBV7-2; 7 positions agree with TRBD1. This CDR3 comprises 13 residues. J was trimmed by 8 bases and V by 5 bases; bases with no gene match: 8. CDR1 and CDR2 from the germline V gene are SGHTA and FQGNSA. The CDR3 bases are TGTGCCAGCAGCGTAACAGGGGCTCCCGGCTACACCTTC. This gives the protein CASSVTGAPGYTF.

In its sample, this clone was seen a few times. This chain joins TRBV6-6 and TRBJ1-1; 9 nucleotides match TRBD1. This CDR3 has 13 residues. From germline, CDR1 is MNHNY and CDR2 SVGAGI (reference sequence). V dropped 6 bases and J dropped 7; count of bases not matched to a gene: 6. DNA of the CDR3: TGTGCCAGCAGACAGGGGGCTCGGGTTGAAGCTTTCTTT. Protein sequence: CASRQGARVEAFF.